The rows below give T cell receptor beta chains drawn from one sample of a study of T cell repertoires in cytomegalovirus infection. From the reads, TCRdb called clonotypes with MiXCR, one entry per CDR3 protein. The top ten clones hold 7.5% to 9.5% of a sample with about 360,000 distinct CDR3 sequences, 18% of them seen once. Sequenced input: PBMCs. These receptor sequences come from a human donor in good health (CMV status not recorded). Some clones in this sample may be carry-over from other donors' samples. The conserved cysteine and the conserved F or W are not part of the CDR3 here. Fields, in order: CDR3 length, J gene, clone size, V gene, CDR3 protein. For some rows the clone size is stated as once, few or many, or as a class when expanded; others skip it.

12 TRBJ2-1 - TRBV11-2 ASGGGGENNEQF
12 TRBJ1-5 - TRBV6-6 ALSPRGESQPQH
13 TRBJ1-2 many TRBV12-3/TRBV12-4 ASSSADFGKYGYT
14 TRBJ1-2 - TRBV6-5 ASRTYNAPGLGGYT
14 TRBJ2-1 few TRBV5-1 ASSLVDGLIYNEQF
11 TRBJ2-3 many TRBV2 ASVGGNTDTQY
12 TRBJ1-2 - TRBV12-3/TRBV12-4 ASSWTEPNYGYT
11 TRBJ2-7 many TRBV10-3 AVQPGPSYEQY
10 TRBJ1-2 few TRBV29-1 SVESGNYGYT
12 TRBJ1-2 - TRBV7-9 ASSLEIRGPGYT
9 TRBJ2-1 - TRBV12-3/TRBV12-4 ASRSLSEQF
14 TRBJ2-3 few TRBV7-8 ASSPAAGGNTDTQY
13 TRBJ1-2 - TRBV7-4 ASSFKTQSNYGYT
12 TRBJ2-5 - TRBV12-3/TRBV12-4 ASSYGGIQETQY
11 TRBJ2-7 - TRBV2 ASRETGSYEQY
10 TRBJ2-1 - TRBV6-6 ASSYRGIEQF
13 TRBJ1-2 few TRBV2 ASRVGTASDYGYT
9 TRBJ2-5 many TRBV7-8 ASGTQETQY
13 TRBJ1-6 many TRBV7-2 ASSFGTALNSPLH
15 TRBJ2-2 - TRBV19 ASSIFMRGTYTGELF
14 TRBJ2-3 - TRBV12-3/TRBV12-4 ASRMLAGGSTDTQY
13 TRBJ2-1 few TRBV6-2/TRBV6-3 ASNPGTSAYNEQF
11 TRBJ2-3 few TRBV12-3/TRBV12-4 ASSLAGPNTQY
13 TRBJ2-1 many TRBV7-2 ASSPPTSGSNEQF
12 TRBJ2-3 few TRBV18 ASSSTGQSDTQY
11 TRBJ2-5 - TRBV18 ASSRGAAETQY
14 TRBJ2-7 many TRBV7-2 ASSLAGLAPSYEQY
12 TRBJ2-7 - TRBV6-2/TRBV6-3 ASSRTSASYEQY
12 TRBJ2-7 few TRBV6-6 ASSYATGTYEQY
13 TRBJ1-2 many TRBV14 ASSSRIGPNYGYT
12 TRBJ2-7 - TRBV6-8 ASSRDRLRHEQY
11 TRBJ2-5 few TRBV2 ASSRENQETQY
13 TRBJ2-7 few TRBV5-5 ASSSPRGVSYEQY
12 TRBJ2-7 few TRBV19 ASSAEDGTYEQY
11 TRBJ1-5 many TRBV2 ALAAGRNQPQH
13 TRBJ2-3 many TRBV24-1 ATSDPGGAGDTQY
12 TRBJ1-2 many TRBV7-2 ASSLARSDYGYT